The 7 T cell receptor beta chains below all came from one sample that was sequenced in a study of CD8+CD57+ T cells in acquired aplastic anemia. Genomic DNA served as template for TCR beta VDJ and CDR3 profiling. TCRdb reprocessed the reads via MiXCR and lists one record per CDR3 protein. Of over 150,000 distinct CDR3 sequences listed, just under 45% were seen once; the top ten hold 0.9% to 1.2%. Sequenced: sorted CD4+, CD8+, or CD8+CD57+ T cells (not recorded which) from PBMCs. The source is a human donor in good health.

This clonotype was counted between two and nine times. J is TRBJ2-7 and V is TRBV29-1; perhaps TRBD2 as D (5 bases). Germline V CDR1 and CDR2: SQVTM, ANQGSEA. CDR3 size: 13 residues. Between the trimmed V and J ends, which lost 7 bases and 6 bases, there was a span of 19 bases. CDR3 in DNA: TGCAGCGCACGCAAATCAGGTGAGGGCGAGCAGTACTTC. Translation gives CSARKSGEGEQYF.

In this sample, this clonotype turned up a few times. CDR3 coding DNA: TGTGCCAGTCGACTGGGAGGGACAGATACGCAGTATTTT. As protein: CASRLGGTDTQYF. The chain has TRBV28 and TRBJ2-3; 7 bases line up with TRBD2. V lost 9 bases and J lost 3; bases outside the gene matches: 6. The CDR3 totals 13 residues. Germline CDR1 MDHEN, CDR2 SYDVKM.

J is TRBJ2-7 and V is TRBV5-5, with D possibly matching TRBD1 (6 bases). Germline loops: CDR1 SGHKS, CDR2 YYEKEE (reference sequence). Trimming took off 0 bases at V and 2 bases at J, with 9 bases between the two ends. The CDR3 has 14 amino acids. The CDR3 loop reads CASSLGDTAYEQYF. CDR3 sequence (DNA): TGTGCCAGCAGCTTGGGGGACACAGCCTACGAGCAGTACTTC. The full variable domain, in which reference TRBV5-5 and TRBJ2-7 provide the parts outside the CDR3, is DAGVTQSPTHLIKTRGQQVTLRCSPISGHKSVSWYQQVLGQGPQFIFQYYEKEERGRGNFPDRFSARQFPNYSSELNVNALLLGDSALYLCASSLGDTAYEQYFGPGTRLTVT.

Ten or more counts support this clonotype. The V call is TRBV5-4, the J call TRBJ2-7, with a possible D match to TRBD2 (5 bases). V lost 0 bases and J 2 bases, leaving 12 bases between the germline ends. The CDR3 length is 15 residues. Germline V gene data show CDR1 as SGHNT and CDR2 as YYREEE (reference sequence). In nucleotides, the CDR3 is TGTGCCAGCAGCTTGGTCAGTAGCGCTACCTACGAGCAGTACTTC. Amino acid sequence: CASSLVSSATYEQYF.

This clonotype was detected ten times or more. This rearrangement joins TRBV5-1 to TRBJ2-3; the D gene is possibly TRBD2 (5 bases). The CDR3 spans 16 residues. The germline gives CDR1 SGHRS, CDR2 YFSETQ. V dropped 0 bases and J dropped 2 bases, with 13 bases sitting between them. The CDR3 DNA is TGCGCCAGCAGCTTGGGAAGCGGAGCCGACACAGATACGCAGTATTTT. The encoded protein is CASSLGSGADTDTQYF.

The V gene is TRBV5-6, the J gene TRBJ2-7; D might be TRBD2 (7 bases). V lost 5 bases and J lost 0, with 18 bases in between. The germline V gene has CDR1 SGHDT and CDR2 YYEEEE. The CDR3 contains 16 residues. The CDR3 reads CASSKRGGGSSYEQYF. The CDR3 DNA reads as TGTGCCAGCAGTAAGAGGGGGGGCGGGAGCTCCTACGAGCAGTACTTC.

The table lists this clonotype with many counts. The chain has TRBV30 and TRBJ2-7; 7 positions match TRBD1. The germline V gene has CDR1 GTSNPN and CDR2 SVGIG (reference sequence). The CDR3 runs to 14 residues. After removal of 3 bases from V and 2 bases from J, the junction contained 7 bases not matched to a gene. Here the CDR3 reads CAWSRGDRAYEQYF. CDR3 DNA: TGTGCCTGGAGCCGGGGAGACAGGGCCTACGAGCAGTACTTC.